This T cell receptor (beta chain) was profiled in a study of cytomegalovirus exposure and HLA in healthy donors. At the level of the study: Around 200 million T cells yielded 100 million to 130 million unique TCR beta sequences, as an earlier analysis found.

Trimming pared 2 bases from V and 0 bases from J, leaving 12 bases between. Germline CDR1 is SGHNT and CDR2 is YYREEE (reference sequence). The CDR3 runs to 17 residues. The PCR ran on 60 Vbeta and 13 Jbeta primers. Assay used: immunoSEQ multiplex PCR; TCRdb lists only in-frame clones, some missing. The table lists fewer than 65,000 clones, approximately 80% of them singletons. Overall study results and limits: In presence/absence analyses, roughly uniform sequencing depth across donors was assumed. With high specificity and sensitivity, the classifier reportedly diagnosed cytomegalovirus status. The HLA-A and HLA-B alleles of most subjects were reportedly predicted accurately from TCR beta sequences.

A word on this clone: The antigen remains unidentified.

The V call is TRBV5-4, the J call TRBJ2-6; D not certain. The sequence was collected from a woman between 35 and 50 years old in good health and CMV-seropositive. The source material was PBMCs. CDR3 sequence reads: CASSFGAFSSGANVLTF. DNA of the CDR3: TGTGCCAGCAGCTTCGGTGCTTTTAGCTCTGGGGCCAACGTCCTGACTTTC.